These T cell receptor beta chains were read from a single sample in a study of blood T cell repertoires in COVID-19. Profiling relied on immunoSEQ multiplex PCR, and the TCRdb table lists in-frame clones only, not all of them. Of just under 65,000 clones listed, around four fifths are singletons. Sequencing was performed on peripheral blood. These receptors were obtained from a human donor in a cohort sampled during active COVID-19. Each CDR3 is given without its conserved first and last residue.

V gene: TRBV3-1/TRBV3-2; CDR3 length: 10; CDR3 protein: ASSQAIYGYT
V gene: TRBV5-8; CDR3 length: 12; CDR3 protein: ASSFGQGVYEQY
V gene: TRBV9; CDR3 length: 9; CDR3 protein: ASSVGQKQF
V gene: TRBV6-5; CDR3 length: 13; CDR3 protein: ATKLRQGDGFEQY
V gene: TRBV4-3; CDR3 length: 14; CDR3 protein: ASSRQKGTTYNEQF
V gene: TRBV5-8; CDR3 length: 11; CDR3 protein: ASSSDRGTEAF
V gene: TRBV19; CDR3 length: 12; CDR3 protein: ASSIARTNSPLH
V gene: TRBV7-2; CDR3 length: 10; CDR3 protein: ASSKKRGEQY
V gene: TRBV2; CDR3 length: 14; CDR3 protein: ASSGLRGLSTDTQY
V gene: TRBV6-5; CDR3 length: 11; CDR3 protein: ASRSAASQPQH
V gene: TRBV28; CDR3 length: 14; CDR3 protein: ASSLFGWGQSYEQY
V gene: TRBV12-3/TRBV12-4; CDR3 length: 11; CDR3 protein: ASNRGLSYEQY
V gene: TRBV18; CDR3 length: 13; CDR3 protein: ASSPGRQGDYGYT
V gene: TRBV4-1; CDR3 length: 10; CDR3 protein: ASSQVLGEQY
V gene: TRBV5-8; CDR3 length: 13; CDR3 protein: ASSLQGYSNQPLL
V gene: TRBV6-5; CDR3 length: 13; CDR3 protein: ASRRTGKANYGYT
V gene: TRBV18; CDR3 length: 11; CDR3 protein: VMSPGRNYGYT
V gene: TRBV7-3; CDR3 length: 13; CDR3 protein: ASSLGPGGTYEQY
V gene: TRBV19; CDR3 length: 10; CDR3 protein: ASSTQLGEQF
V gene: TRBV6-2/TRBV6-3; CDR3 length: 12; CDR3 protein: ASSYLGGSETQY
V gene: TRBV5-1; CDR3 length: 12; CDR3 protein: ASSLLQTTGTQY
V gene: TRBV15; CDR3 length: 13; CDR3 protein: ATSRGGTGTPEAF
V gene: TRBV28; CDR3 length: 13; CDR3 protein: ASSAGGGDSYGYT
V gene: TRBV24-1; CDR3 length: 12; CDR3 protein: ATTPGGRVNEQF
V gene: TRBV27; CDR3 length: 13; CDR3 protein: ASSLGGTKGSPLH
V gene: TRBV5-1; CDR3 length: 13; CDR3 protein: ASSLVGGGIDTQY
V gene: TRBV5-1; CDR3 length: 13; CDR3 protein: ASTSGGRLNEKLF
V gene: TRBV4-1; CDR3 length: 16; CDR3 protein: ASSQYLAPGLSNTEAF
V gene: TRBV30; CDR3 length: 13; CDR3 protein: AWSVRTGWNQPQH
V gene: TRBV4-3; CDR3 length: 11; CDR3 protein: ASSKGESYEQY
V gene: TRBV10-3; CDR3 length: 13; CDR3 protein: AISSGQGASDTQY
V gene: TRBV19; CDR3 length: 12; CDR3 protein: ASSIGHTTDTQY
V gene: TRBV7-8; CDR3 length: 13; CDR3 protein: ASSSTGVTNEKLF
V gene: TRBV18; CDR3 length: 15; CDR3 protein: ASSPPGAGRSTGELF
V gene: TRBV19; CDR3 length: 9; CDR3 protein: ASRQYTEAF
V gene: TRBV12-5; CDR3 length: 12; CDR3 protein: ASGRSGGTDTQY
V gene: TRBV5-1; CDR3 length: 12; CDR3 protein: ASSLMPSSYEQY
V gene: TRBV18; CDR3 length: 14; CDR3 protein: ASSPDGRAGANIQY
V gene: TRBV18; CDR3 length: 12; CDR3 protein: ASSPNHHGYEQY
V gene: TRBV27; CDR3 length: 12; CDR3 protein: ASSFRLAGLTQY
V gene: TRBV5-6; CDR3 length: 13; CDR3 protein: ASSLGPGENTEAF
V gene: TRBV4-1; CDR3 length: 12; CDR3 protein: ASSQATSRTGYT
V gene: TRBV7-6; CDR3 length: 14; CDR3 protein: ASSLSLGRPYNEQF
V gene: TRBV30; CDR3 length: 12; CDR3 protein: AWRPGGVTNEQF
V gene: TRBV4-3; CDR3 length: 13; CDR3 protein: ASSRSPAGNYGYT
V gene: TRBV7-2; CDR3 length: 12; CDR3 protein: ASSSGGGDYGYT
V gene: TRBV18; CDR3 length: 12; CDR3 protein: ASSPGRSNQPQH
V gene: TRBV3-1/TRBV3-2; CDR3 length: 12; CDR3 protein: ASSQAYSGNTIY
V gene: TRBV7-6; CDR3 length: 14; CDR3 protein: ASSSGQGLGQETQY
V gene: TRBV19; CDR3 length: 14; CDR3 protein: ASRPSYRDLRNEQF
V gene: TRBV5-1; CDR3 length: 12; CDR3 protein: ASSLQSPEGKLF
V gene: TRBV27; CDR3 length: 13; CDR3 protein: ASSLSGTGSYEQY
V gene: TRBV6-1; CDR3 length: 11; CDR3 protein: ASSFSRGETQY
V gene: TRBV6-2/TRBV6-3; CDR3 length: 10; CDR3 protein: ASSLGVSGYT
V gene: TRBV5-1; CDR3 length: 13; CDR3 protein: ASSFGGAANEKLF